The 19 T cell receptor beta chains below all came from one sample that was sequenced in a study of cytomegalovirus exposure and HLA in healthy donors. The PCR was carried out with 60 Vbeta primers and 13 Jbeta primers. Repertoires were generated with immunoSEQ multiplex PCR, while TCRdb's copy carries only in-frame clones and drops some. Here the sample spans roughly 48,000 clones, over 60% being singletons. Sequenced material: PBMCs. The receptor set was obtained from a woman under 40 in good health and CMV-seronegative.

The V gene is TRBV28, the J gene TRBJ2-7, with 10 nucleotides matching TRBD1. CDR1 and CDR2 from the germline V gene are MDHEN and SYDVKM. V was pared by 9 bases and J by 4 bases, with 6 bases of the junction left unmatched. The CDR3 is made up of 13 amino acids. The CDR3 DNA sequence: TGTGCCAGTTGTGGACAGGGGGGGTACGAGCAGTACTTC. The encoded protein is CASCGQGGYEQYF. The full variable domain, rest sourced from reference TRBV28 and TRBJ2-7, is DVKVTQSSRYLVKRTGEKVFLECVQDMDHENMFWYRQDPGLGLRLIYFSYDVKMKEKGDIPEGYSVSREKKERFSLILESASTNQTSMYLCASCGQGGYEQYFGPGTRLTVT.

The genes are TRBV5-1 and TRBJ1-3; 7 bases match TRBD1. The CDR3 has 16 amino acids. The V gene's germline CDR1 is SGHRS and CDR2 YFSETQ. Losses at the gene ends were 0 bases for V and 0 bases for J; bases not matched to a gene: 3. DNA for the CDR3: TGCGCCAGCAGCTTGGCGGGACAGATCTCTGGAAACACCATATATTTT. Encoded protein: CASSLAGQISGNTIYF.

This chain joins TRBV6-1 and TRBJ2-1, with unresolved D. In germline, CDR1 is MNHNS, CDR2 SASEGT. V was trimmed by 3 bases and J by 4 bases, leaving 4 bases between them. This CDR3 has 12 residues. This CDR3 is CASSDMYNEQFF. The CDR3 nucleotides are TGTGCCAGCAGTGATATGTACAATGAGCAGTTCTTC.

The chain combines TRBV5-1 with TRBJ2-1, with 8 bases matching TRBD2. This CDR3 is built from 15 residues. Germline values: CDR1 SGHRS, CDR2 YFSETQ. Losses at the gene ends were 2 bases for V and 4 bases for J; bases not matched to a gene: 5. CDR3: CASSLGAGGYNEQFF. CDR3 bases: TGCGCCAGCAGCTTAGGGGCGGGAGGTTACAATGAGCAGTTCTTC.

The rearrangement joins TRBV5-1 to TRBJ2-5, with 11 bases identical to TRBD2. The CDR3 totals 16 residues. Germline V gene lookup returns CDR1 SGHRS and CDR2 YFSETQ. The ends lost 4 bases at V and 5 bases at J; junction bases unmatched: 10. CDR3 in amino acids: CASSVGTSGVGETQYF. The CDR3 region has the DNA TGCGCCAGCAGCGTGGGGACTAGCGGAGTCGGGGAGACCCAGTACTTC.

The V call is TRBV28, the J call TRBJ1-5; D possibly corresponds to TRBD1 (6 bases). Trimming pared 7 bases from V and 0 bases from J, leaving 10 bases between. Looked up from germline, CDR1 is MDHEN and CDR2 is SYDVKM. The CDR3 spans 14 residues. Here the CDR3 reads CASNTGYSNQPQHF. CDR3 bases: TGTGCCAGCAATACAGGGTATAGCAATCAGCCCCAGCATTTT.

V gene TRBV7-2 combines with J gene TRBJ2-7, with TRBD1 matching over 9 bases. Germline loops: CDR1 SGHTA, CDR2 FQGNSA. The CDR3 totals 18 residues. J gave up 2 bases and V 4 bases, and 15 bases lay outside the gene matches. The CDR3 spells CASSSGGLTGGAPYEQYF. CDR3 coding DNA: TGTGCCAGCAGCTCCGGCGGATTGACAGGGGGTGCGCCCTACGAGCAGTACTTC.

DNA of the CDR3: TGCGCCAGCAGCTTGGCGGCGACGAGGGAGCAGTTCTTC. It is translated as CASSLAATREQFF. The chain has TRBV5-1 and TRBJ2-1; unclear D gene. With 0 bases removed from V and 10 bases from J, the gap between germline ends came to 11 bases. Germline loops: CDR1 SGHRS, CDR2 YFSETQ. CDR3 length equals 13 residues. Together with reference TRBV5-1 and TRBJ2-1, the CDR3 gives the full variable domain: KAGVTQTPRYLIKTRGQQVTLSCSPISGHRSVSWYQQTPGQGLQFLFEYFSETQRNKGNFPGRFSGRQFSNSRSEMNVSTLELGDSALYLCASSLAATREQFFGPGTRLTVL.

This sequence joins TRBV5-4 and TRBJ1-1; D is perhaps TRBD1 (6 bases). The germline V and J ends were trimmed by 4 bases and 0 bases, with 19 bases remaining between them. CDR1 is SGHNT, CDR2 YYREEE, per germline (reference sequence). The CDR3 runs to 17 residues. This CDR3 reads CASSGGGRMGVNTEAFF. The CDR3 DNA reads as TGTGCCAGCAGCGGGGGCGGTAGGATGGGGGTGAACACTGAAGCTTTCTTT.

The rearrangement uses TRBV7-6 and TRBJ2-2; D perhaps matches TRBD2 (5 bases). This CDR3 is 16 amino acids long. Trimming shortened V by 1 base and J by 0 bases, and 9 bases separated the two germline ends. The germline V gene encodes CDR1 SGHVS and CDR2 FNYEAQ. As DNA, the CDR3 is TGTGCCAGCAGCTTAGGTAGCGTAGCGAACACCGGGGAGCTGTTTTTT. Protein: CASSLGSVANTGELFF.

The chain has TRBV29-1 and TRBJ2-7; D perhaps matches TRBD1 (6 bases). Per germline, CDR1 SQVTM and CDR2 ANQGSEA. Trimming pared 6 bases from V and 3 bases from J, leaving 15 bases between. The CDR3 runs to 13 residues. CDR3 protein: CSVIRDNYYEQYF. The CDR3, as DNA: TGCAGCGTGATCCGGGACAACTACTACGAGCAGTACTTC.

The chain couples TRBV4-1 to TRBJ1-2; D gene uncertain. Germline V CDR1 and CDR2: MGHRA, YSYEKL. Deletions cut 0 bases from V and 5 bases from J, with 10 bases between. The CDR3 extends over 14 amino acids. The CDR3 loop is CASSQESVKYGYTF. The CDR3 DNA reads TGCGCCAGCAGCCAAGAATCCGTTAAATATGGCTACACCTTC.

The chain couples TRBV29-1 to TRBJ1-5, with D possibly being TRBD1 (6 bases). The CDR3 is made up of 15 amino acids. Per germline, CDR1 SQVTM and CDR2 ANQGSEA. Trimming cost V 6 bases and J 0 bases, with 15 bases left between them. Here the CDR3 reads CSVRGTGPSNQPQHF. CDR3 bases: TGCAGCGTCAGAGGCACAGGGCCTAGCAATCAGCCCCAGCATTTT.

V is TRBV7-8 and J is TRBJ2-3; 7 bases agree with TRBD1. The CDR3 covers 14 residues. Germline V gene sequence: CDR1 SGHVS, CDR2 FQNEAQ. V lost 4 bases, J lost 1 base, and 2 bases stayed unmatched. CDR3 sequence (DNA): TGTGCCAGCAGCTATACAGGGGGCACAGATACGCAGTATTTT. This encodes CASSYTGGTDTQYF. The full variable domain, rest sourced from reference TRBV7-8 and TRBJ2-3, is GAGVSQSPRYKVAKRGQDVALRCDPISGHVSLFWYQQALGQGPEFLTYFQNEAQLDKSGLPSDRFFAERPEGSVSTLKIQRTQQEDSAVYLCASSYTGGTDTQYFGPGTRLTVL.

V usage is TRBV19 and J usage is TRBJ2-7, with TRBD2 matching 9 bases. J gave up 4 bases and V 6 bases, and 4 bases lay outside the gene matches. CDR1 is LNHDA, CDR2 SQIVND, per germline (reference sequence). The CDR3 covers 13 residues. CDR3 residues: CASRGLAGYEQYF. In nucleotides, the CDR3 is TGTGCCAGTAGGGGGCTAGCGGGGTACGAGCAGTACTTC.

The rearrangement links TRBV5-5 to TRBJ1-1, with 7 bases lining up with TRBD1. Germline V lookup: CDR1 SGHKS, CDR2 YYEKEE (reference sequence). Trimming took 4 bases from V and 7 from J; bases not matched to a gene: 7. The CDR3 has 13 amino acids. The CDR3 region is CASSTGQAVEAFF. The CDR3 coding sequence is TGTGCCAGCAGCACCGGACAGGCCGTTGAAGCTTTCTTT.

The chain carries TRBV11-2 and TRBJ1-5; D unresolved. The ends were cut back, 0 bases at V and 5 bases at J, with 11 bases in the middle. There are 15 residues in the CDR3. Germline values: CDR1 SGHAT, CDR2 FQNNGV. The CDR3 reads CASSLDGEYDQPQHF. The CDR3 DNA follows: TGTGCCAGCAGCTTAGACGGGGAGTATGATCAGCCCCAGCATTTT. The complete variable domain, with remaining parts taken from reference TRBV11-2 and TRBJ1-5, reads EAGVAQSPRYKIIEKRQSVAFWCNPISGHATLYWYQQILGQGPKLLIQFQNNGVVDDSQLPKDRFSAERLKGVDSTLKIQPAKLEDSAVYLCASSLDGEYDQPQHFGDGTRLSIL.

V and J are TRBV19 and TRBJ2-1; D is ambiguous. The V end lost 1 base, the J end lost 0 bases, and 10 bases lay between the germline ends. Germline CDR1 and CDR2: LNHDA and SQIVND (reference sequence). This CDR3 has 16 residues. CDR3 DNA: TGTGCCAGTAGTATAGTTACAGAAATCTCCTACAATGAGCAGTTCTTC. It specifies CASSIVTEISYNEQFF.

V gene TRBV7-7 combines with J gene TRBJ2-1; TRBD2 aligns across 9 bases. CDR1 is SSHAT, CDR2 FNYEAQ, per germline (reference sequence). The ends lost 3 bases at V and 7 bases at J; junction bases unmatched: 4. The CDR3 loop spans 14 amino acids. The chain's CDR3 is CASSLREGRNEQFF. The CDR3 bases are TGTGCCAGCAGCTTGCGGGAGGGCCGAAATGAGCAGTTCTTC.